These 28 T cell receptor beta chains were all obtained from the same sample, sequenced in a study of regulatory T cells in long-lasting Graves disease. The time point denotes: newly diagnosed GD, antithyroid drugs for less than 3 months. RNA from PBMCs was the source of the TCR library. Arm-PCR of CDR3 regions and iRepertoire HTBI primers were used to build TCR beta libraries. TCRdb ran MiXCR on the multiplex PCR reads and lists one entry per CDR3 protein. The sample contains 560,000 or so distinct CDR3 sequences, about 16% of which appear only once. These same data were also listed under a study on T cells in Graves' hyperthyroidism and ophthalmopathy.

The sequences come from peripheral blood mononuclear cells (PBMCs), collected at new diagnosis, from a patient treated with antithyroid drugs. Every receptor here comes from a man between 18 and 29 years old with Graves disease.

In its sample, this clonotype was seen many times. The CDR3 is CASSFVEGRNGYTF. Here the CDR3 DNA reads TGCGCCAGCAGCTTTGTGGAGGGAAGGAATGGCTACACCTTC. V usage is TRBV5-1 and J usage is TRBJ1-2, with D uncertain. The CDR3 is 14 residues long. V dropped 2 bases and J dropped 6 bases, with 14 bases sitting between them. CDR1 and CDR2 (germline): SGHRS, YFSETQ.

This clonotype occurred a few times. This sequence may be a read error, since a much larger clone differs from it by one base. The chain links TRBV7-3 to TRBJ2-1; 8 nucleotides line up with TRBD2. Germline CDR1 is SGHTA and CDR2 is FQGTGA. The length of the CDR3 is 17 residues. Trimming removed 5 bases from V and 0 bases from J; junction bases left unmatched: 9. The CDR3, as DNA: TGTGCCAGCAGCAGGCGAGCGGGAGCCAGCTCCTACAATGAGCAGTTCTTC. Translation: CASSRRAGASSYNEQFF.

This clonotype was counted once. This likely came from a read error, as a far larger clone is one base away. The chain employs TRBV27 and TRBJ2-1, with a weak D call TRBD2 (6 bases). The CDR3 has 13 residues. The germline CDR1 and CDR2 sequences are MNHEY and SMNVEV (reference sequence). The CDR3: CASTTTRNNEQLF. CDR3 coding DNA: TGTGCCAGCACCACGACTAGGAACAATGAGCAGCTCTTC.

The sample holds a few counts of this clonotype. V usage is TRBV10-3 and J usage is TRBJ2-5; maybe TRBD2 (6 bases). There are 15 residues in the CDR3. Between the trimmed V and J ends, which lost 3 bases and 1 base, there was a span of 12 bases. The germline CDR1 and CDR2 sequences are ENHRY and SYGVKD. This chain's CDR3 is CAISEVGRPQETQYF. Written as DNA, the CDR3 is TGTGCCATCAGTGAAGTCGGGAGACCCCAAGAGACCCAGTACTTC.

The V gene is TRBV19, the J gene TRBJ2-2; D not certain. Germline CDR1 is LNHDA and CDR2 is SQIVND (reference sequence). The CDR3 spans 13 residues. V was shortened by 7 bases and J by 0 bases, with 6 bases between the two germline ends. CDR3 in DNA: TGTGCCAGTACCTACCCGAACACCGGGGAGCTGTTTTTT. This sequence encodes CASTYPNTGELFF.

In its sample, this clonotype was seen many times. The chain is built from TRBV28 and TRBJ2-3; weak D call: TRBD1 (5 bases). The CDR3 length is 12 residues. V gave up 3 bases and J gave up 14 bases, with 15 bases separating them. Looked up from germline, CDR1 is MDHEN and CDR2 is SYDVKM. CDR3 region: CASSLGQGDPYF. CDR3 in DNA: TGTGCCAGCAGTTTGGGGCAGGGTGATCCGTATTTT.

This chain links TRBV19 with TRBJ1-1; no definite D call. V was pared by 8 bases and J by 0 bases, with 13 bases between. Germline V gene lookup returns CDR1 LNHDA and CDR2 SQIVND (reference sequence). There are 14 residues in the CDR3. Here the CDR3 reads CASGSLPMNTEAFF. CDR3 DNA: TGTGCCAGTGGGTCCCTCCCCATGAACACTGAAGCTTTCTTT.

The rearrangement joins TRBV4-1 to TRBJ1-3; D not resolved. The CDR3 runs to 14 residues. V was shortened by 1 base and J by 4 bases, with 8 bases between the two germline ends. In germline, CDR1 is MGHRA, CDR2 YSYEKL. The CDR3 DNA sequence: TGCGCCAGCAGCCAAGTCGCTCCGGGAAACACCATATATTTT. Its translation: CASSQVAPGNTIYF.

This clonotype was counted many times. The chain recombines TRBV28 with TRBJ2-5; TRBD1 is a possible D gene (7 bases). From germline, CDR1 is MDHEN and CDR2 SYDVKM. With 7 bases removed from V and 1 base from J, the gap between germline ends came to 13 bases. This CDR3 region has 14 residues. The DNA of the CDR3 is TGTGCCAGCACCGGGGGACAGATCCAAGAGACCCAGTACTTC. Translated: CASTGGQIQETQYF.

This clonotype was picked up many times. This chain joins TRBV27 and TRBJ2-3; 7 bases fit TRBD2. Unmatched junction bases numbered 11, after V lost 6 bases and J lost 2 bases. Germline V CDR1 and CDR2: MNHEY, SMNVEV (reference sequence). The CDR3 sequence is 16 residues long. CDR3 amino acids: CASSPGLDRYTDTQYF. The CDR3 DNA reads TGTGCCAGCAGCCCTGGACTAGATCGGTACACAGATACGCAGTATTTT.

A few counts support this clonotype. The V and J genes are TRBV7-9 and TRBJ2-7; no firm D call. The CDR3 is made up of 13 amino acids. Germline CDR1 and CDR2: SEHNR and FQNEAQ (reference sequence). V lost 2 bases and J 3 bases, leaving 8 bases between the germline ends. The CDR3 loop is CASSLQPNYEQYF. The CDR3 bases are TGTGCCAGCAGCTTACAGCCAAACTACGAGCAGTACTTC.

This clonotype was counted ten times or more. V gene TRBV28 combines with J gene TRBJ1-1; possibly TRBD1 for D (6 bases). The ends were cut back, 5 bases at V and 4 bases at J, with 14 bases in the middle. CDR1 is MDHEN and CDR2 is SYDVKM in the germline V gene. The CDR3 has 14 amino acids. DNA of the CDR3: TGTGCCAGCAGTCGGCCCGGAGGGGGCACTGAAGCTTTCTTT. Protein product: CASSRPGGGTEAFF. The entire variable domain, with the rest obtained from reference TRBV28 and TRBJ1-1, is as follows: DVKVTQSSRYLVKRTGEKVFLECVQDMDHENMFWYRQDPGLGLRLIYFSYDVKMKEKGDIPEGYSVSREKKERFSLILESASTNQTSMYLCASSRPGGGTEAFFGQGTRLTVV.

V gene TRBV20-1 combines with J gene TRBJ1-5; the D is unclear. Germline V gene sequence: CDR1 DFQATT, CDR2 SNEGSKA (reference sequence). Trimming took off 6 bases at V and 5 bases at J, with 20 bases between the two ends. This CDR3 is built from 15 residues. The CDR3 loop reads CSAQAPDLRHQPQHF. DNA for the CDR3: TGCAGTGCCCAAGCCCCGGATCTGCGGCATCAGCCCCAGCATTTT.

This clonotype was observed at least ten times. This chain links TRBV18 with TRBJ1-1; 9 nucleotides match TRBD1. With 2 bases clipped from V and 1 base from J, the junction kept 5 bases outside the gene matches. Germline V gives CDR1 KGHSH, CDR2 LQKENI. This CDR3 comprises 16 residues. In DNA form, the CDR3 reads TGTGCCAGCTCACCAATGCCGGGACAGGGGAACACTGAAGCTTTCTTT. Protein product: CASSPMPGQGNTEAFF.

This clonotype was detected a few times. The genes are TRBV28 and TRBJ1-1, with D unresolved. V lost 3 bases, J lost 7 bases, and 12 bases lay in between. There are 13 residues in the CDR3. The V gene's germline CDR1 is MDHEN and CDR2 SYDVKM. The CDR3 DNA reads as TGTGCCAGCAGTTTCTCTCTGACGAATGAAGCTTTCTTT. Amino acid sequence: CASSFSLTNEAFF.

This clonotype was detected many times. The chain combines TRBV5-5 with TRBJ2-1, with TRBD2 matching 12 bases. Germline CDR1 and CDR2: SGHKS and YYEKEE (reference sequence). Trimming cost V 0 bases and J 4 bases; bases outside gene matches: 8. The CDR3 is made up of 18 amino acids. The CDR3 nucleotides are TGTGCCAGCAGCTTGGCCGCTAGCGGGAGGGCCCCGTACAATGAGCAGTTCTTC. Its protein product is CASSLAASGRAPYNEQFF.

Of note for this clonotype: Given a much more abundant clone one base away, this may be a read error. It is likely a read error, because the conserved phenylalanine at the end of the CDR3 is missing. This sequence joins TRBV30 and TRBJ2-3; 7 bases align to TRBD2. CDR3 size: 14 residues. CDR1 and CDR2 (germline): GTSNPN, SVGIG (reference sequence). V lost 0 bases to trimming and J lost 7 bases; unmatched junction nucleotides: 7. CDR3 coding DNA: TGTGCCTGGAGTGTTCAAGCGGGAACGAATACGCAGTATATT. As protein: CAWSVQAGTNTQYI.

This sequence joins TRBV7-2 and TRBJ2-2; 13 bases match TRBD2. V was pared by 2 bases and J by 8 bases, with 2 bases of the junction left unmatched. Germline CDR1 SGHTA, CDR2 FQGNSA. This CDR3 comprises 15 residues. The CDR3 protein is CASSLQTSGRGELFF. The CDR3 region has the DNA TGTGCCAGCAGCTTACAGACTAGCGGGAGGGGGGAGCTGTTTTTT. Full variable domain (outside the CDR3, taken from reference TRBV7-2 and TRBJ2-2): GAGVSQSPSNKVTEKGKDVELRCDPISGHTALYWYRQSLGQGLEFLIYFQGNSAPDKSGLPSDRFSAERTGGSVSTLTIQRTQQEDSAVYLCASSLQTSGRGELFFGEGSRLTVL.

This clonotype was detected only a few times. This chain connects TRBV27 to TRBJ2-5, with D perhaps TRBD1 (5 bases). The CDR3 is 14 residues long. The V end lost 4 bases, the J end lost 2 bases, and 11 bases lay between the germline ends. Germline V gene sequence: CDR1 MNHEY, CDR2 SMNVEV (reference sequence). CDR3 in amino acids: CASSSHRRQETQYF. DNA of the CDR3: TGTGCCAGCAGTTCGCACAGGAGACAAGAGACCCAGTACTTC.

In its sample, this clonotype was seen many times. The V gene is TRBV27, the J gene TRBJ2-7, with unresolved D. V was cut by 5 bases and J by 0 bases, with 11 bases left in between. The germline V gene encodes CDR1 MNHEY and CDR2 SMNVEV (reference sequence). CDR3 size: 14 residues. CDR3 in DNA: TGTGCCAGCAGTCCGGACGGTCACTCCTACGAGCAGTACTTC. It codes for CASSPDGHSYEQYF.

The rearrangement joins TRBV5-1 to TRBJ1-3; 7 bases are a match to TRBD1. J gave up 0 bases and V 1 base, and 4 bases lay outside the gene matches. The CDR3 loop spans 16 amino acids. The germline gives CDR1 SGHRS, CDR2 YFSETQ. The CDR3 is CASSLTGQLSGNTIYF. CDR3 sequence (DNA): TGCGCCAGCAGCTTGACGGGACAGCTCTCTGGAAACACCATATATTTT.

The chain combines TRBV14 with TRBJ2-6; a possible D gene is TRBD1 (5 bases). The CDR3 runs to 14 residues. V dropped 10 bases and J dropped 0 bases, with 10 bases sitting between them. Looked up from germline, CDR1 is SGHDN and CDR2 is FVKESK. CDR3 residues: CATGDSSGANVLTF. CDR3 coding DNA: TGTGCCACCGGTGACAGCTCTGGGGCCAACGTCCTGACTTTC.

The chain employs TRBV27 and TRBJ1-5, with unresolved D. Trimming left V 0 bases short and J 4 bases short, with 13 bases between. The germline V gene has CDR1 MNHEY and CDR2 SMNVEV (reference sequence). The CDR3 is made up of 16 amino acids. The CDR3 region is CASSLSLGFGNQPQHF. The CDR3 DNA is TGTGCCAGCAGTTTATCGTTGGGGTTCGGGAATCAGCCCCAGCATTTT.

Here the CDR3 reads CASIRAPQPLHEQYF. CDR3 nucleotide sequence: TGTGCCAGCATCCGGGCTCCCCAACCACTCCACGAGCAGTACTTC. This chain connects TRBV5-5 to TRBJ2-7; D remains ambiguous. V was cut by 6 bases and J by 5 bases, with 21 bases left in between. CDR3 length: 15 amino acids. Germline CDR1 SGHKS, CDR2 YYEKEE (reference sequence).

There are a few counts of this clonotype. The J gene is TRBJ2-1, the V gene TRBV24-1; unclear D gene. Trimming took 0 bases from V and 2 from J, leaving 7 bases between them. The CDR3 has 15 residues. Germline V gene lookup returns CDR1 KGHDR and CDR2 SFDVKD. DNA of the CDR3: TGTGCCACCAGTGATTTGGATGTACCCTACAATGAGCAGTTCTTC. Protein sequence: CATSDLDVPYNEQFF.

The chain couples TRBV30 to TRBJ2-1; 8 bases fit TRBD1. Germline CDR1 GTSNPN, CDR2 SVGIG (reference sequence). The J segment lost 5 bases and the V segment lost 2 bases, leaving 5 bases of the junction unmatched. The CDR3 sequence is 14 residues long. The CDR3 reads CAWSNGQGNNEQFF. The CDR3 DNA is TGTGCCTGGAGTAACGGACAGGGAAACAATGAGCAGTTCTTC.

Many counts were recorded for this clonotype. The gene calls are TRBV6-1 and TRBJ2-5, with D tentatively TRBD1 (6 bases). V was pared by 2 bases and J by 5 bases, with 21 bases between. From germline, CDR1 is MNHNS and CDR2 SASEGT. The CDR3 is 17 amino acids. As DNA, the CDR3 is TGTGCCAGCAGTGAATGGCCCACAGGGTCGGTTCAGGAGACCCAGTACTTC. This encodes CASSEWPTGSVQETQYF.

The V gene is TRBV20-1, the J gene TRBJ2-1; D not resolved. Germline loops: CDR1 DFQATT, CDR2 SNEGSKA (reference sequence). The V and J ends lost 5 bases and 8 bases respectively, with 19 bases between them. The CDR3 is made up of 14 amino acids. The CDR3 loop reads CSASPLSFGDEQFF. Written as DNA, the CDR3 is TGCAGTGCTTCACCGTTGTCCTTTGGCGATGAGCAGTTCTTC.